The rows below give T cell receptor beta chains drawn from one sample of a study of blood T cell repertoires in COVID-19. The protocol was immunoSEQ multiplex PCR, while the TCRdb copy is restricted to in-frame clones and leaves out a portion. The sample lists 150,000 to 200,000 clones, roughly 93% occurring once. The sample comprised peripheral blood. The receptor source for this set is a man aged 18 to 30 with COVID-19, enrolled during active disease. CDR3s include the opening cysteine and the closing phenylalanine or tryptophan. A D gene is named only where the DNA matches it firmly. The size entry is marked missing in some rows and otherwise reads once, few, many or a size class.

cdr3_nt cdr3_aa d_call j_call v_call clone_size cdr3_length
TGTGCCAGTAGTATAGGGACAGGCTATAGCAATCAGCCCCAGCATTTT CASSIGTGYSNQPQHF TRBD1 TRBJ1-5 TRBV19 . 16
TGTGCCAGTAGTATTAGTTTGGGGAGGAGCTCCTACAATGAGCAGTTCTTC CASSISLGRSSYNEQFF . TRBJ2-1 TRBV19 . 17
TGTGCCTGGAGTGTGTGGGGGCAAAACTATGGCTACACCTTC CAWSVWGQNYGYTF . TRBJ1-2 TRBV30 . 14
TGTGCCAGCAGTCAGGGGGCGTTTGAAGCTTTCTTT CASSQGAFEAFF TRBD1 TRBJ1-1 TRBV12-3/TRBV12-4 . 12
TGCAGCGTTGACCCCAGATCTAACTATGGCTACACCTTC CSVDPRSNYGYTF . TRBJ1-2 TRBV29-1 . 13
TGTGCCAGCAGCTTAGGGGGAGACTATGGCTACACCTTC CASSLGGDYGYTF . TRBJ1-2 TRBV5-6 . 13
TGCAGTACCAGGCGGGACGAAAAACTGTTTTTT CSTRRDEKLFF . TRBJ1-4 TRBV20-1 . 11
TGTGCCAGCTCACCCGGGGAGAACACTGAAGCTTTCTTT CASSPGENTEAFF . TRBJ1-1 TRBV18 . 13
TGTGCCAGCAGCCGCCGGGACAGCGCGAACACCGGGGAGCTGTTTTTT CASSRRDSANTGELFF TRBD1 TRBJ2-2 TRBV5-4 . 16
TGTGCCAGCAGTCTCGGGACAGGGGTTAATGAGCAGTTCTTC CASSLGTGVNEQFF TRBD1 TRBJ2-1 TRBV27 . 14
TGTGCCAGCAGCGAGAGGCCCGGGACTAGCGGGAGAGACTACGAGCAGTACTTC CASSERPGTSGRDYEQYF TRBD2 TRBJ2-7 TRBV9 . 18
TGTGCCATAGGGAGTCGCCTCCTTAAGCAGTTCTTC CAIGSRLLKQFF . TRBJ2-1 TRBV10-3 . 12
TGTGCCAGCAGCTTCCAAAGGTCGGGGATCCGACTTTTTAACACTGAAGCTTTCTTT CASSFQRSGIRLFNTEAFF . TRBJ1-1 TRBV11-2 . 19
TGTGCCAGTATGGGACTTCGAGATCAGCCCCAGCATTTT CASMGLRDQPQHF . TRBJ1-5 TRBV19 . 13
TGTGCCAGCAGCGTAGGCCCGGGTGTGCGGTCCTACGAGCAGTACTTC CASSVGPGVRSYEQYF . TRBJ2-7 TRBV9 . 16
TGTGCCAGCAGCTTTCGGAGGGACTACCAAGATACGCAGTATTTT CASSFRRDYQDTQYF TRBD2 TRBJ2-3 TRBV7-8 . 15
TGTGCCAGCAGCTTGGACAGCTCCTATAATTCACCCCTCCACTTT CASSLDSSYNSPLHF . TRBJ1-6 TRBV5-8 . 15
TGCAGCGTTGAGGTAGCGGGAGGATACAATGAGCAGTTCTTC CSVEVAGGYNEQFF TRBD2 TRBJ2-1 TRBV29-1 . 14
TGTGCCAGCAGTTTACTAGCGGCCTACAATGAGCAGTTCTTC CASSLLAAYNEQFF TRBD2 TRBJ2-1 TRBV6-2/TRBV6-3 . 14
TGTGCCAGCAACAAAGGCGCCCCGGGGAGATGGGAGACCCAGTACTTC CASNKGAPGRWETQYF . TRBJ2-5 TRBV27 . 16
TGTGCCAGCTCACCACCCTCCAACACTGAAGCTTTCTTT CASSPPSNTEAFF . TRBJ1-1 TRBV18 . 13
TGTGCCAGCAGTTACCGGGACACAGCCTACGAGCAGTACTTC CASSYRDTAYEQYF . TRBJ2-7 TRBV6-5 . 14
TGTGCCAGCAGTGGATCAGGACAGGGGTCTGGCTACACCTTC CASSGSGQGSGYTF TRBD1 TRBJ1-2 TRBV25-1 . 14
TGTGCCAGCAGTTTATGGGCAGTTTATGGCTACACCTTC CASSLWAVYGYTF . TRBJ1-2 TRBV28 once 13
TGTGCCAGCAGGACCGGACTAGGAGCAACAGATACGCAGTATTTT CASRTGLGATDTQYF TRBD2 TRBJ2-3 TRBV7-2 . 15
TGTGCCAGCAGCTTAGGGCTAGCGGGAGCCTCGGGCACCGGGGAGCTGTTTTTT CASSLGLAGASGTGELFF TRBD2 TRBJ2-2 TRBV7-6 . 18
TGTGCCAGCAGCACAGGGGCGGGCTACACCTTC CASSTGAGYTF TRBD1 TRBJ1-2 TRBV7-9 . 11
TGTGCCAGCAGTTCTCGGACTAGCGCACTTTCCTACAATGAGCAGTTCTTC CASSSRTSALSYNEQFF TRBD2 TRBJ2-1 TRBV27 . 17
TGTGCCAGCAGCCGTCCCGGACAGGGGGCGGCTGAAGCTTTCTTT CASSRPGQGAAEAFF TRBD1 TRBJ1-1 TRBV7-8 . 15
TGTGCCAGCAGTTTACACGGGAATTCACCCCTCCACTTT CASSLHGNSPLHF . TRBJ1-6 TRBV12-3/TRBV12-4 . 13
TGTGCCAGCAGCTTAGGCCTCGGACTCCCGAGCTCCTACAATGAGCAGTTCTTC CASSLGLGLPSSYNEQFF . TRBJ2-1 TRBV13 . 18
TGTGCCAGCAGTGAATGGGGACAAGGGTATGGCTACACCTTC CASSEWGQGYGYTF . TRBJ1-2 TRBV6-1 . 14
TGTGCCAGCAGTTGGGGACAAGGTGGCGAAGCTTTCTTT CASSWGQGGEAFF . TRBJ1-1 TRBV28 . 13
TGTGCCAGCAGCCCTAGGAGAGGTTTTTACAATGAGCAGTTCTTC CASSPRRGFYNEQFF . TRBJ2-1 TRBV9 . 15
TGTGCCAGCAGTTACGGGACAGGGTTTGAAAAACTGTTTTTT CASSYGTGFEKLFF TRBD1 TRBJ1-4 TRBV6-2/TRBV6-3 . 14
TGTGCCAGCAACACGCCGGGGGGCTATGGCTACACCTTC CASNTPGGYGYTF . TRBJ1-2 TRBV7-2 . 13
TGTGCCAGCAGTGGGGTCCTTAGCGGGAGTAAGTCAGATACGCAGTATTTT CASSGVLSGSKSDTQYF TRBD2 TRBJ2-3 TRBV25-1 . 17
TGTGCCAGCAGTCCAAGGGGTGGTCCCTACGAGCAGTACTTC CASSPRGGPYEQYF . TRBJ2-7 TRBV27 . 14
TGCGCCAGCAGCTTAACGGGAGGGCCCCGAGAGACCCAGTACTTC CASSLTGGPRETQYF TRBD2 TRBJ2-5 TRBV5-1 . 15
TGTGCCAGCAGCTTAACGTCCTCAGGGGTTCACTACAATGAGCAGTTCTTC CASSLTSSGVHYNEQFF . TRBJ2-1 TRBV7-3 once 17
TGTGCCAGCATGCCGGGGGGGACGTTGGGAACCCAGTACTTC CASMPGGTLGTQYF TRBD2 TRBJ2-5 TRBV2 . 14